Given below is one T cell receptor (beta chain) in context. Other DNA sequences in the same sample also yield this CDR3. Assay used: immunoSEQ multiplex PCR; TCRdb lists only in-frame clones, some missing. The table lists around 220,000 clones, 84% of them singletons, with roughly 7% in the top ten. The sample comes from a study of blood T cell repertoires in COVID-19. Trimming removed 3 bases at V and 3 bases at J, with 12 bases between. CDR3 size: 14 residues. Germline CDR1 reads KGHSH; CDR2 reads LQKENI. The chain recombines TRBV18 with TRBJ2-7, with D perhaps matching TRBD2 (6 bases). This sequence was found in a woman of 80 years or more with COVID-19, enrolled during active disease. What was sequenced was peripheral blood. CDR3 amino acids: CASSPSRGSYEQYF. CDR3 bases: TGTGCCAGCTCACCGTCGCGGGGTAGCTACGAGCAGTACTTC.